Below, 5 T cell receptor beta chains from the same sample are listed, as sequenced in a study of blood T cell repertoires in COVID-19. Here immunoSEQ multiplex PCR was the method, and the copy in TCRdb shows in-frame clones only, minus some. The data hold 150,000 to 200,000 clones, with 89% observed a single time. Sequencing was performed on peripheral blood. The origin of the receptors is a man aged 18 to 29 who had recovered from COVID-19.

The chain combines TRBV9 with TRBJ2-4; tentatively, D is TRBD2 (7 bases). The V gene lost 2 bases and the J gene lost 8 bases, with 17 bases spanning the gap. In germline, CDR1 is SGDLS, CDR2 YYNGEE. The CDR3 is 15 residues long. The CDR3 protein is CASSVATGRAHIQYF. CDR3 coding DNA: TGTGCCAGCAGCGTCGCTACAGGGAGGGCACACATTCAGTACTTC.

The chain uses TRBV18 and TRBJ1-3, with D perhaps TRBD1 (5 bases). CDR1 is KGHSH, CDR2 LQKENI, per germline. This CDR3 contains 15 residues. V was shortened by 3 bases and J by 0 bases, with 9 bases between the two germline ends. The CDR3: CASSPFDSSGNTIYF. CDR3 DNA: TGTGCCAGCTCACCGTTTGACAGCTCTGGAAACACCATATATTTT. Variable domain in full (rest from reference TRBV18 and TRBJ1-3): NAGVMQNPRHLVRRRGQEARLRCSPMKGHSHVYWYRQLPEEGLKFMVYLQKENIIDESGMPKERFSAEFPKEGPSILRIQQVVRGDSAAYFCASSPFDSSGNTIYFGEGSWLTVV.

The V gene is TRBV27, the J gene TRBJ1-1, with TRBD1 as a possible D gene (6 bases). Germline V gene data show CDR1 as MNHEY and CDR2 as SMNVEV (reference sequence). The CDR3 runs to 13 residues. The germline V and J ends were trimmed by 3 bases and 8 bases, with 13 bases remaining between them. In nucleotides, the CDR3 is TGTGCCAGCAGTTTGTCCAGGGGTCGCGAAGCTTTCTTT. Translating gives CASSLSRGREAFF.

V gene TRBV9 combines with J gene TRBJ2-5, with D perhaps TRBD1 (6 bases). Germline V gives CDR1 SGDLS, CDR2 YYNGEE. The CDR3 has 15 residues. Between the trimmed V and J ends, which lost 3 bases and 5 bases, there was a span of 17 bases. CDR3 nucleotides: TGTGCCAGCAGCGAGCGACCAGGGGTAGGTGAGACCCAGTACTTC. Its protein product is CASSERPGVGETQYF.

The rearrangement links TRBV20-1 to TRBJ1-5, with D maybe TRBD1 (6 bases). V lost 3 bases, J lost 1 base, and 13 bases lay in between. The CDR3 is 15 residues long. CDR1 is DFQATT and CDR2 is SNEGSKA in the germline V gene (reference sequence). The CDR3, as DNA: TGCAGTGCTAGTACAGGGCTCGGGAGCAATCAGCCCCAGCATTTT. Its translation: CSASTGLGSNQPQHF.